This T cell receptor (beta chain) was captured in a study of T-cell reconstitution after alpha-beta-depleted transplantation in children. TCRbeta library construction was performed incorporating unique molecular identifiers. TCRdb re-called the PCR reads through MiXCR, storing one row per CDR3 protein. Found here are 490,000 or so distinct CDR3 sequences, about 12% of them singletons; the top ten hold over 5.5%. The CDR3 has 15 amino acids. Germline loops: CDR1 SGHRS, CDR2 YFSETQ. V lost 4 bases, J lost 1 base, and 14 bases lay in between. The gene calls are TRBV5-1 and TRBJ1-1; a weak D match, TRBD1 (5 bases). This TCR derives from a human donor who donated a stem cell graft to a child with combined immunodeficiency. The sequencing here drew on PBMCs from the stem cell graft donor, taken from the stem cell graft. The CDR3 DNA reads TGCGCCAGCAGCCCTCTGGGGACCTCGAACACTGAAGCTTTCTTT. Translation: CASSPLGTSNTEAFF.